One sample yielded the 15 T cell receptor beta chains listed below, sequenced in a study of response to subunit inactivated influenza vaccine. TCRdb used MiXCR to reprocess the RT-PCR reads, holding one entry per CDR3 protein. The data hold around 850,000 distinct CDR3 sequences, with about 18% observed a single time. Specimen: PBMCs from blood, collected more than 4 days after vaccination. The receptors come from a man aged 45-65 years who received an inactivated influenza vaccine.

V usage is TRBV4-2 and J usage is TRBJ1-1; no reliable D call. V was clipped by 1 base and J by 0 bases, with 9 bases between them. CDR3 length: 15 residues. Germline V gene data show CDR1 as LGHNA and CDR2 as YNFKEQ. The CDR3 nucleotides read TGTGCCAGCAGCCAAGGACACTCTCTGAACACTGAAGCTTTCTTT. This translates into CASSQGHSLNTEAFF.

The V and J genes are TRBV5-1 and TRBJ2-7, with D possibly TRBD2 on 6 matching bases. The ends were cut back, 2 bases at V and 0 bases at J, with 18 bases in the middle. Germline values: CDR1 SGHRS, CDR2 YFSETQ. The CDR3 extends over 17 amino acids. DNA for the CDR3: TGCGCCAGCAGCTTAACTGTCGGGGGACCCAGCTCCTACGAGCAGTACTTC. Translated, it gives CASSLTVGGPSSYEQYF.

The chain carries TRBV6-1 and TRBJ1-2; 7 bases line up with TRBD1. Germline CDR1 MNHNS, CDR2 SASEGT. The trim removed 6 bases at V and 6 bases at J, leaving 10 bases unmatched. The CDR3 loop spans 14 amino acids. The CDR3 bases are TGTGCCAGCAGCAACAGGGGTTACTTTGATGGCTACACCTTC. Translation gives CASSNRGYFDGYTF.

This chain joins TRBV4-3 and TRBJ2-1; possible D gene TRBD1, 5 bases. Germline assignment: CDR1 LGHNA and CDR2 YSLEER. V lost 4 bases and J lost 4, with 14 bases in between. The CDR3 runs to 15 residues. CDR3 coding DNA: TGCGCCAGCAGCCCCATGGAGAGACAGTACAATGAGCAGTTCTTC. Encoded protein: CASSPMERQYNEQFF.

This clonotype occurred many times. V and J are TRBV5-6 and TRBJ1-2, with D unclear. Trimming pared 0 bases from V and 6 bases from J, leaving 12 bases between. Germline V lookup: CDR1 SGHDT, CDR2 YYEEEE. The CDR3 runs to 14 residues. The DNA of the CDR3 is TGTGCCAGCAGCTTGGCGGGGTTTGACGATGGCTACACCTTC. Its translation is CASSLAGFDDGYTF.

The gene calls are TRBV20-1 and TRBJ2-3; D is unclear. This CDR3 has 12 residues. V lost 4 bases and J 3 bases, leaving 8 bases between the germline ends. From germline, CDR1 is DFQATT and CDR2 SNEGSKA (reference sequence). CDR3 DNA: TGCAGTGCTAACCTGGGAACAGATACGCAGTATTTT. It is translated as CSANLGTDTQYF.

This clonotype was seen many times. The gene calls are TRBV20-1 and TRBJ2-7; 8 bases map to TRBD1. The CDR3 runs to 15 residues. V gave up 0 bases and J gave up 6 bases; unmatched junction bases: 10. Germline CDR1 is DFQATT and CDR2 is SNEGSKA (reference sequence). This CDR3 is CSARDGMDRVSEQYF. The CDR3, as DNA: TGCAGTGCTAGAGATGGAATGGACAGGGTTTCCGAGCAGTACTTC.

V usage is TRBV11-2 and J usage is TRBJ2-7; D possibly corresponds to TRBD2 (5 bases). Deletions cut 1 base from V and 1 base from J, with 11 bases between. Looked up from germline, CDR1 is SGHAT and CDR2 is FQNNGV. The CDR3 consists of 15 residues. The chain's CDR3 is CASSLAPDLSYEQYF. The CDR3 region has the DNA TGTGCCAGCAGCTTAGCCCCGGACTTATCCTACGAGCAGTACTTC.

This clonotype was counted a few times. The V gene is TRBV5-1, the J gene TRBJ2-5, with D maybe TRBD1 (5 bases). CDR1 SGHRS and CDR2 YFSETQ come from the germline V gene. V lost 4 bases and J lost 4, with 11 bases in between. The CDR3 consists of 13 residues. This CDR3 is CASSAQGRETQYF. Here the CDR3 DNA reads TGCGCCAGCAGCGCCCAGGGTCGAGAGACCCAGTACTTC.

This chain uses TRBV4-3 with TRBJ1-3, with D tentatively TRBD1 (6 bases). Germline CDR1 and CDR2: LGHNA and YSLEER. There are 19 residues in the CDR3. Between the trimmed V and J ends, which lost 3 bases and 2 bases, there was a span of 23 bases. DNA of the CDR3: TGCGCCAGCAGCCAGGGACGACAGGATGTATGGAACACTGGAAACACCATATATTTT. Encoded protein: CASSQGRQDVWNTGNTIYF.

The table lists this clonotype with a few counts. J is TRBJ1-1 and V is TRBV18; D uncertain. Germline-derived CDR1 and CDR2 are KGHSH and LQKENI. The CDR3 sequence is 12 residues long. The V gene lost 0 bases and the J gene lost 5 bases, with 4 bases spanning the gap. Written as DNA, the CDR3 is TGTGCCAGCTCACCACCTTTAACTGAAGCTTTCTTT. This encodes CASSPPLTEAFF. The whole variable domain, remainder taken from reference TRBV18 and TRBJ1-1, is NAGVMQNPRHLVRRRGQEARLRCSPMKGHSHVYWYRQLPEEGLKFMVYLQKENIIDESGMPKERFSAEFPKEGPSILRIQQVVRGDSAAYFCASSPPLTEAFFGQGTRLTVV.

This clonotype occurred many times. The J gene is TRBJ2-1, the V gene TRBV7-9; D call uncertain. The CDR3 is 17 residues long. CDR1 is SEHNR and CDR2 is FQNEAQ in the germline V gene (reference sequence). Trimming shortened V by 1 base and J by 0 bases, and 13 bases separated the two germline ends. CDR3 loop: CASSLVFAVSSYNEQFF. CDR3 DNA: TGTGCCAGCAGCTTAGTGTTCGCGGTGAGCTCCTACAATGAGCAGTTCTTC.

This clonotype was counted only a few times. The chain links TRBV28 to TRBJ1-1; no clear D. Between the trimmed V and J ends, which lost 8 bases and 1 base, there was a span of 5 bases. Germline-derived CDR1 and CDR2 are MDHEN and SYDVKM. The CDR3 consists of 11 residues. CDR3 nucleotide sequence: TGTGCCAGCTGGTCGAACACTGAAGCTTTCTTT. Protein product: CASWSNTEAFF.

V gene TRBV27 combines with J gene TRBJ1-2; D ambiguous. The CDR3 is made up of 14 amino acids. The V and J ends lost 5 bases and 4 bases respectively, with 14 bases between them. Germline V gene data show CDR1 as MNHEY and CDR2 as SMNVEV (reference sequence). CDR3 bases: TGTGCCAGCAGTATCGAGCCGCCGATCTATGGCTACACCTTC. Protein product: CASSIEPPIYGYTF.

The V and J genes are TRBV14 and TRBJ2-3; D ambiguous. Per the germline V gene, CDR1 is SGHDN and CDR2 is FVKESK. V lost 3 bases, J lost 7 bases, and 14 bases lay in between. CDR3 size: 14 residues. The CDR3 sequence is CASSQGASQNTQYF. CDR3 nucleotides: TGTGCCAGCAGCCAGGGCGCCAGTCAGAATACGCAGTATTTT.